This T cell receptor beta chain was sequenced for a study of blood T cell repertoires in COVID-19. About the study: COVID-19 samples collected from the United States, Italy and Spain covered acute and convalescent phases. PBMCs, B-cell-depleted T cells, or T cells were the source of the cDNA or gDNA that made up the material.

V lost 1 base to trimming and J lost 0 bases, with 7 bases between them. Germline V CDR1 and CDR2: SEHNR, FQNEAQ (reference sequence). This CDR3 spans 15 amino acids. Original analysis: Scientists estimated how many nucleated cells there were by amplifying reference gene primers. Produced via immunoSEQ multiplex PCR; TCRdb's table is partial and in-frame only. The V and J calls and the clone size are those of that table, but D and trimming were determined from the DNA. The data hold some 73,000 clones, with 86% observed a single time. The chain joins TRBV7-9 to TRBJ1-5; the D is unclear. What was sequenced was peripheral blood. This receptor was identified in a woman aged 60-70 years with acute or convalescent COVID-19. CDR3 sequence: CASSLDEYSNQPQHF. The CDR3 nucleotides are TGTGCCAGCAGCTTAGACGAGTATAGCAATCAGCCCCAGCATTTT.